What follows is one T cell receptor (beta chain) and its context. This entry is derived from a study of blood T cell repertoires in COVID-19. At the level of the study: Sample material is recorded as cDNA or gDNA derived from T cells, B-cell-depleted T cells, or PBMCs.

In germline, CDR1 is SGHAT, CDR2 FQNNGV. V was clipped by 0 bases and J by 0 bases, with 14 bases between them. This CDR3 comprises 17 residues. In the source study's methods: Nucleated cell counts were estimated from reference gene primer amplification. Method: immunoSEQ multiplex PCR; TCRdb's copy keeps in-frame clones and lacks some. V and J calls and clone size are those listed in that table; D and trimming were worked out from the DNA. This table holds 100,000 to 150,000 clones, about 87% found once. The sequencing sample was made of peripheral blood. The chain carries TRBV11-2 and TRBJ1-2; D not resolved. The TCR comes from a man aged 50-59 years with acute or convalescent COVID-19. The CDR3 spells CASSLDSGSGSNYGYTF. The CDR3 DNA follows: TGTGCCAGCAGCTTAGATTCCGGATCGGGTTCTAACTATGGCTACACCTTC.